This T cell receptor (beta chain) originates from a study of OX40 agonist ivuxolimab in advanced cancers. Across the study: Patients enrolled in dose escalation were diagnosed with hepatocellular carcinoma, melanoma, renal cell or head and neck cancer.

Enrollment shut out patients with autoimmune disease history or systemic immunosuppression. The protocol was immunoSEQ multiplex PCR, while the TCRdb copy is restricted to in-frame clones and leaves out a portion. Among fewer than 20,000 clones, around 80% were seen once, and the ten largest hold 41%. Study-wide points: The mean number of expanded clones was higher in CD8+ T cells than in CD4+.

As concerns this clone: The antigen is undetermined.

This clonotype was obtained from an adult with an advanced solid tumor such as melanoma, head and neck, liver or kidney cancer. Material: CD4+ or CD8+ T cells sorted from blood, obtained in a trial of the OX40 agonist ivuxolimab.

The CDR3 protein is CASSPGTAIDTQYF. CDR3 nucleotide sequence: TGTGCCAGCAGCCCCGGGACTGCAATAGATACGCAGTATTTT. The rearrangement joins TRBV7-3 to TRBJ2-3; a possible D gene is TRBD2 (6 bases). The CDR3 covers 14 residues. CDR1 is SGHTA and CDR2 is FQGTGA in the germline V gene. Trimming stripped 5 bases from V and 5 bases from J, with 14 bases between.